This record covers a single TCR beta chain. Its antigen remains unidentified. This record comes from a study of T cell responses to AZD1222 COVID-19 vaccine. Germline V CDR1 and CDR2: MNHEY, SMNVEV (reference sequence). Trimming shortened V by 6 bases and J by 3 bases, and 14 bases separated the two germline ends. This CDR3 contains 14 residues. Assay: immunoSEQ multiplex PCR; the TCRdb copy retains only in-frame clones and omits some. The sample lists some 140,000 clones, approximately 90% occurring once. General study points: The number of AZD1222 recipients seropositive at baseline was only 6 or 7.

The rearrangement joins TRBV27 to TRBJ1-2; no definite D call. The sequencing here drew on peripheral blood, taken on day 0 of AZD1222 vaccination. This clonotype originated in an adult in good health. The CDR3 DNA is TGTGCCAGCAGACCAGCGGGCAGCTACTATGGCTACACCTTC. This codes for CASRPAGSYYGYTF.